Here is one T cell receptor (beta chain) with its context. Its antigen is unknown. No base quality values were provided; no much bigger clone lies one nucleotide off. Sequences SNHLY (CDR1) and FYNNEI (CDR2) are obtained from the germline V gene. Including the terminal cysteine and phenylalanine, the CDR3 comprises 15 residues. This entry keeps only the CDR3 DNA: 45 bases, framed from base 1. Cut back by 7 bases and 6 bases, the V and J ends lie 18 bases apart. TCR CDR3 regions were amplified from genomic DNA by multiplex PCR using the deep immunoSEQ assay. Genomic DNA extracted from each cell subset was distributed evenly over all wells of several immunoSEQ 96-well plates, and each plate served as one replicate. For sorted subsets, around 200 ng genomic DNA, equal to 25,000 to 35,000 T cell genomes, was loaded into each replicate PCR. Purified libraries were quantified with a Qubit 3.0 fluorometer, sized on a Bioanalyzer 2100, and re-quantified with the KAPA Library Quantification kit. Every immunoSEQ 96-well plate was sequenced on a separate single-read 150-cycle Illumina NextSeq 550 flow cell. The authors' pipeline ran thus. Because only junctional sequences without quality scores were contained in the immunoSEQ output, filtering matching that applied to full-length reads could not be performed. To assign V/J genes and CDR3, sequences were annotated using PyIR, a Python wrapper for IgBLAST v1.9, with IMGT germline references. Any read was removed if the V/J assignment was weak (E-value above 1e-6), the CDR3 was missing, or the read contained stop codons, out-of-frame junctions, or ambiguous translated residues. V3J clonotypes were defined by identical inferred V gene, J gene, and CDR3 amino acid sequence. Percentage overlap between repertoires was computed as shared unique clonotypes divided by the size of the smaller repertoire. Richness of each repertoire was evaluated using RTK rarefaction, the Chao1 estimator, and Recon v2.1 estimates of unobserved clonotypes. OLGA was used to compute generation probabilities for all TCRbeta clonotypes that the gDNA method yielded from a few donors. The immuneACCESS repertoire file appears here via TCRdb, limited to in-frame rearrangements. These files lack a portion of the clones; in checked studies, under half of the deficit traces to unresolved V genes, and the cause of the others is not known. V, J and clone size are taken as reported in that table, and D and trimming were inferred from the DNA itself. In all, the sample holds 85,000 to 100,000 clones, and under 70% of those were seen once. The top ten constitute less than 50% of the sample.

The donors were healthy, HIV-negative adults who had no recently reported acute infections or vaccinations. Every donor was a Caucasian adult residing in Nashville, Tennessee, USA. CD8 memory samples combined magnetically selected CD45RO+ cells with CCR7-negative CD45RA+ effector memory (TemRA) cells. Blood was obtained by leukapheresis, after which PBMCs were separated by Ficoll-Histopaque density gradient centrifugation and cryopreserved in liquid nitrogen vapor phase. Analytical flow cytometry was used to check the purity and quantity of each magnetically sorted T cell population. Each sorted fraction had its genomic DNA isolated and then quantified by UV absorbance on a Nanodrop 2000c. The data derive from a study of shared clonotypes between healthy human individuals (dated by TCRdb to 2018 to 2020). As for the study more broadly: The cohort included three men and a couple of women between 18 and 49 years of age. To estimate repertoire size and how much clonotypes are shared between individuals, the study performed deep sequencing of blood TCR repertoires from 4 to 6 healthy adults. Leukapheresis yielded between about 0.85 and 10 billion PBMCs per donor. Per donor, three plates each were used for CD4 naive and CD4 memory, two for CD8 naive, and one for CD8 memory. Libraries were prepared and TCR repertoires were sequenced by different laboratories using diverse techniques, in order to increase sequencing depth and limit assay-specific biases. General study outcomes and caveats: Rarefaction of sorted-subset datasets indicated incomplete sequencing despite the large sequencing depth. Sampling was limited to blood, and TCR repertoires in tissue likely differ from TCR repertoires in blood. Pairwise subsampling led to the expectation that sequencing depth would affect the degree of clonotype sharing among donors. Clonotypes shared by all four sorted-subset donors showed higher generation probabilities than non-shared clonotypes. The small number of donors limited the genetic and exposure-history diversity represented. About 5% of naive CD4, 3.5% of naive CD8, approximately 2.2% of memory CD4, and about 0.4% of memory CD8 clonotypes were shared across a few donors. Naive subsets generally had larger estimated clonotype richness than memory subsets.

The specimen sequenced was memory CD8+ T cells sorted from blood. In the paper's terms, the cell subset or site label means: CD45RO+ cells pooled with CCR7-negative TemRA cells. The rearranged segments are TRBV2 and TRBJ2-2; the D region is possibly TRBD1 or TRBD2, each matching across 5 bases. The source is a man between 25 and 39 years old in good health. The nucleotide sequence reads TGTGCCAGCACCACCGGGGCCCGGTCGTCCGGGGAGCTGTTTTTT. This gives the protein CASTTGARSSGELFF.